The subject of this entry is one TCR beta chain. TCRdb reprocessed the 5' RACE reads via MiXCR and lists one record per CDR3 protein. In the table there are about 200,000 distinct CDR3 sequences, around 9.5% of which are singletons. Germline V lookup: CDR1 SGHTA, CDR2 FQGNSA. V lost 1 base, J lost 0 bases, and 10 bases lay in between. The CDR3 runs to 17 residues. The data are from a study of T-cell memory formation after mild COVID-19. This receptor was obtained from a man aged 18 to 30 who had mild COVID-19 (a few samples of this study predate the infection). Cell type and time point are not known. The specimen was PBMCs or a T cell subset sorted from them (not recorded which). This chain joins TRBV7-2 and TRBJ2-6; unclear D gene. CDR3 in DNA: TGTGCCAGCAGCTTAGATCCCCCGGGCTCTGGGGCCAACGTCCTGACTTTC. Amino acid sequence: CASSLDPPGSGANVLTF.